This TCR beta chain was obtained from a study of molecular identifiers for immune sequencing clone quantification. Libraries of naive CD8 cells were prepared from roughly 18,000 to 920,000 sorted cells using 10%, 30% or 50% RNA. Trimming pared 0 bases from V and 8 bases from J, leaving 22 bases between. The CDR3 length is 16 residues. Germline loops: CDR1 DFQATT, CDR2 SNEGSKA (reference sequence). Many counts were recorded for this clonotype. A single record per CDR3 protein comes from TCRdb applying MiXCR to the PCR reads. This sample has approximately 550,000 distinct CDR3 sequences, with 20% to 25% found just once.

The sequencing input was naive CD8+ T cells from blood, with Jurkat cell RNA spiked in. This sample's subset: FACS-sorted CD8+CD4-CCR7+CD45RA+ naive T cells. This TCR came from a human donor in good health. Some libraries in this study had Jurkat cell RNA spiked in. The rearrangement links TRBV20-1 to TRBJ1-1, with a weak D call TRBD1 (6 bases). The CDR3 region has the DNA TGCAGTGCTAGAGATCTACTCCCGGGGGCGGCGGGGGAAGCTTTCTTT. It specifies CSARDLLPGAAGEAFF.